Listed below are T cell receptor beta chains from one sample, sequenced in a study of T cell responses to AZD1222 COVID-19 vaccine. This table comes from immunoSEQ multiplex PCR, and its TCRdb copy is limited to in-frame clones, with some not included. The data contain around 81,000 clones, around 90% of them seen just once; the ten biggest clones take up around 8%. The specimen comprised peripheral blood, sampled 28 days after the second AZD1222 dose. These receptors all stem from an adult who received the AZD1222 COVID-19 vaccine. CDR3s include the opening cysteine and the closing phenylalanine or tryptophan. A D gene is named only where the DNA matches it firmly. A row's size may be missing; if present it is once, few, many or a size class.

J | size | D | V | CDR3 | DNA
TRBJ2-6 | few | NA | TRBV7-6 | CASSLGLGFGANVLTF | TGTGCCAGCAGCTTGGGGTTAGGGTTCGGGGCCAACGTCCTGACTTTC
TRBJ2-2 | NA | NA | TRBV19 | CASSEAGGTGELFF | TGTGCCAGTAGCGAGGCAGGGGGGACCGGGGAGCTGTTTTTT
TRBJ1-3 | NA | NA | TRBV2 | CASSDQRVSGNTIYF | TGTGCCAGCAGTGACCAACGGGTCTCTGGAAACACCATATATTTT
TRBJ1-3 | NA | NA | TRBV21-1 | CASSKEAVNTIYF | TGTGCCAGCAGCAAAGAGGCAGTAAACACCATATATTTT
TRBJ1-1 | NA | NA | TRBV3-1/TRBV3-2 | CASSPWAGKHTEAFF | TGTGCCAGCAGCCCCTGGGCAGGTAAGCACACTGAAGCTTTCTTT
TRBJ2-5 | NA | TRBD1 | TRBV18 | CASSKPTGGPETQYF | TGTGCCAGCTCAAAGCCGACAGGGGGCCCAGAGACCCAGTACTTC
TRBJ1-1 | few | NA | TRBV7-6 | CASSSDGNTEAFF | TGTGCCAGCAGCTCGGACGGGAACACTGAAGCTTTCTTT
TRBJ1-5 | NA | NA | TRBV27 | CASSLGPRGSNQPQHF | TGTGCCAGCAGTTTAGGACCCCGAGGAAGCAATCAGCCCCAGCATTTT
TRBJ2-3 | NA | NA | TRBV27 | CASSSRLGDTQYF | TGTGCCAGCAGTTCCCGGCTAGGGGATACGCAGTATTTT
TRBJ1-1 | NA | NA | TRBV7-9 | CASSAPLMNTEAFF | TGTGCCAGCAGCGCGCCTCTGATGAACACTGAAGCTTTCTTT
TRBJ1-2 | NA | TRBD1 | TRBV15 | CATSRDLGQYGYTF | TGTGCCACCAGCAGAGATCTGGGACAGTACGGCTACACCTTC
TRBJ2-7 | NA | NA | TRBV5-4 | CASSLSGRPYEQYF | TGTGCCAGCAGCTTGAGTGGCAGGCCCTACGAGCAGTACTTC
TRBJ1-2 | NA | NA | TRBV3-1/TRBV3-2 | CASSPGARDYGYTF | TGTGCCAGCAGCCCGGGGGCGCGGGACTATGGCTACACCTTC
TRBJ2-7 | NA | NA | TRBV10-1 | CASSETGTYEQYF | TGCGCCAGCAGTGAGACGGGGACCTACGAGCAGTACTTC
TRBJ2-1 | once | NA | TRBV19 | CASSIDSPPGLNEQFF | TGTGCCAGTAGTATAGATTCCCCCCCCGGGCTCAATGAGCAGTTCTTC
TRBJ2-1 | once | NA | TRBV18 | CASSPRESYNEQFF | TGTGCCAGCTCACCACGGGAAAGCTACAATGAGCAGTTCTTC
TRBJ2-3 | NA | NA | TRBV5-1 | CASRGGLSTDTQYF | TGCGCCAGCAGAGGGGGGCTAAGCACAGATACGCAGTATTTT
TRBJ1-1 | NA | NA | TRBV2 | CASRMSLSGNTEAFF | TGTGCCAGCAGGATGAGCCTCAGCGGAAACACTGAAGCTTTCTTT
TRBJ2-2 | NA | NA | TRBV7-3 | CASRSTPLDTGELFF | TGTGCCAGCAGATCAACCCCGTTGGATACCGGGGAGCTGTTTTTT
TRBJ2-2 | NA | TRBD2 | TRBV7-3 | CASSSTSGNTGELFF | TGTGCCAGCAGTTCGACTAGCGGGAACACCGGGGAGCTGTTTTTT
TRBJ2-3 | NA | NA | TRBV7-7 | CASSSGVGTDTQYF | TGTGCTAGCAGCTCGGGAGTGGGCACAGATACGCAGTATTTT
TRBJ1-1 | NA | NA | TRBV2 | CASSVGRDTEAFF | TGTGCCAGCAGTGTTGGCAGGGACACTGAAGCTTTCTTT
TRBJ2-5 | NA | NA | TRBV5-1 | CASSPQGEAGETQYF | TGCGCCAGCAGCCCGCAGGGGGAGGCGGGAGAGACCCAGTACTTC
TRBJ1-6 | NA | NA | TRBV5-1 | CASSGQGKVDNSPLHF | TGCGCCAGCAGCGGTCAGGGGAAGGTGGATAATTCACCCCTCCACTTT
TRBJ2-5 | NA | NA | TRBV19 | CASSMGETQYF | TGTGCCAGTAGTATGGGGGAGACCCAGTACTTC
TRBJ2-3 | NA | NA | TRBV9 | CASSFTGFSTDTQYF | TGTGCCAGCAGCTTCACAGGGTTTAGCACAGATACGCAGTATTTT
TRBJ2-7 | NA | TRBD1 | TRBV2 | CARGSRTGIRLEQYF | TGTGCCAGGGGGTCCAGGACAGGGATTAGATTGGAGCAGTACTTC
TRBJ2-2 | NA | NA | TRBV28 | CASSPLHLNTGELFF | TGTGCCAGCAGTCCCCTCCACTTGAACACCGGGGAGCTGTTTTTT
TRBJ2-2 | NA | NA | TRBV28 | CASTPVSGDTGELFF | TGTGCCAGCACCCCGGTTAGCGGAGACACCGGGGAGCTGTTTTTT
TRBJ1-6 | NA | NA | TRBV9 | CASSLSDDLSPLHF | TGTGCCAGCAGCCTTTCGGATGATTTATCACCCCTCCACTTT
TRBJ2-1 | once | TRBD2 | TRBV5-1 | CASSPGLAGVYNEQFF | TGCGCCAGCAGCCCCGGACTAGCGGGAGTATACAATGAGCAGTTCTTC
TRBJ1-2 | NA | TRBD1 | TRBV4-3 | CASSPDRGQYGYTF | TGCGCCAGCAGCCCGGACAGGGGGCAATATGGCTACACCTTC
TRBJ2-5 | NA | TRBD2 | TRBV7-9 | CASGPGLGYQETQYF | TGTGCCAGCGGCCCGGGACTAGGGTACCAAGAGACCCAGTACTTC
TRBJ2-5 | NA | TRBD1 | TRBV7-9 | CASSRTGGGETQYF | TGTGCCAGCAGCCGGACAGGGGGCGGAGAGACCCAGTACTTC
TRBJ2-7 | NA | TRBD1 | TRBV30 | CAWGLYRDRYYEQYF | TGTGCCTGGGGCCTGTATCGGGACAGATACTACGAGCAGTACTTC
TRBJ2-1 | NA | TRBD2 | TRBV7-3 | CASSLTGTSGFQFF | TGTGCCAGCAGCTTAACCGGGACTAGCGGGTTCCAGTTCTTC
TRBJ2-6 | NA | NA | TRBV20-1 | CSASNYRGANVLTF | TGCAGTGCTAGTAACTATCGTGGGGCCAACGTCCTGACTTTC
TRBJ2-1 | NA | TRBD2 | TRBV7-3 | CASSSGTSGPLSYNEQFF | TGTGCCAGCAGCTCCGGGACTAGCGGTCCTTTGTCCTACAATGAGCAGTTCTTC
TRBJ1-1 | NA | NA | TRBV20-1 | CSPGQSEAFF | TGCAGTCCTGGACAGTCGGAAGCTTTCTTT
TRBJ2-2 | NA | NA | TRBV6-5 | CASSDRGAGELFF | TGTGCCAGCAGCGACCGGGGCGCCGGGGAGCTGTTTTTT
TRBJ1-2 | NA | TRBD1 | TRBV5-1 | CASSTGDRDAGYTF | TGCGCCAGCAGCACAGGTGACAGGGACGCGGGCTACACCTTC
TRBJ2-5 | NA | NA | TRBV10-3 | CAISGQSRAQETQYF | TGTGCCATCAGTGGTCAATCCAGGGCACAAGAGACCCAGTACTTC
TRBJ1-4 | few | NA | TRBV25-1 | CASSESTTNEKLFF | TGTGCCAGCAGTGAATCAACAACTAATGAAAAACTGTTTTTT
TRBJ2-2 | NA | NA | TRBV7-9 | CASSLSVNTGELFF | TGTGCCAGCAGCTTATCAGTAAACACCGGGGAGCTGTTTTTT
TRBJ2-2 | NA | NA | TRBV7-6 | CASSLSRQDTGELFF | TGTGCCAGCAGCTTATCCAGACAGGACACCGGGGAGCTGTTTTTT
TRBJ1-2 | NA | NA | TRBV3-1/TRBV3-2 | CASSQDGGAGGYTF | TGTGCCAGCAGCCAAGACGGGGGCGCGGGTGGCTACACCTTC
TRBJ2-4 | NA | NA | TRBV25-1 | CASSTETSRLIQYF | TGTGCCAGCAGCACCGAGACTAGTCGCCTCATTCAGTACTTC
TRBJ2-7 | NA | TRBD1 | TRBV18 | CASSPGQSSYEQYF | TGTGCCAGCTCACCGGGACAGAGTTCCTACGAGCAGTACTTC
TRBJ2-3 | NA | TRBD2 | TRBV7-8 | CASRSGRGTDTQYF | TGTGCCAGCAGGAGCGGGAGAGGCACAGATACGCAGTATTTT
TRBJ1-6 | NA | NA | TRBV27 | CASRDPQPYSPLHF | TGTGCCAGCAGGGATCCACAGCCCTATTCACCCCTCCACTTT
TRBJ2-3 | NA | TRBD2 | TRBV4-2 | CASSQQAGGSGADTQYF | TGTGCCAGCAGCCAGCAAGCGGGAGGATCAGGAGCAGATACGCAGTATTTT
TRBJ2-7 | NA | NA | TRBV11-3 | CASSFRRWRHEQYF | TGTGCCAGCAGCTTCCGCAGGTGGAGGCACGAGCAGTACTTC